These 10 T cell receptor beta chains were sequenced from one sample in a study of T-cell memory formation after mild COVID-19. TCRdb re-analysed the 5' RACE reads in MiXCR, keeping a single row per CDR3 protein. Of about 68,000 distinct CDR3 sequences listed, over 15% are singletons. Sequenced: PBMCs or a T cell subset sorted from them (not recorded which). These receptors were collected from an adult woman who had mild COVID-19 (a few samples of this study predate the infection). Cell type and time point are not known.

This clonotype has just a few counts. The chain has TRBV12-3 or TRBV12-4 and TRBJ2-5, with D perhaps matching TRBD1 or TRBD2 (5 bases each). The CDR3 sequence is 16 residues long. V lost 6 bases and J lost 3, with 20 bases in between. CDR3 amino acids: CASSPSPVQGEETQYF. The CDR3 bases are TGTGCCAGCAGCCCGAGTCCCGTGCAGGGAGAAGAGACCCAGTACTTC.

This clonotype was seen more than once but under ten times. The chain carries TRBV24-1 and TRBJ2-5; D not resolved. This CDR3 contains 9 residues. V was pared by 2 bases and J by 14 bases, with 5 bases between. CDR1 is KGHDR and CDR2 is SFDVKD in the germline V gene. CDR3 sequence (DNA): TGTGCCACCAGTGATTCGTATTACTTC. Protein: CATSDSYYF.

The chain employs TRBV12-3 or TRBV12-4 and TRBJ2-7; D is undetermined. Trimming shortened V by 3 bases and J by 2 bases, and 8 bases separated the two germline ends. The CDR3 extends over 13 amino acids. The CDR3 coding sequence is TGTGCCAGCAGTTTGAACAGAGCCTACGAGCAGTACTTC. This translates into CASSLNRAYEQYF.

Only a few counts were recorded for this clonotype. The chain combines TRBV5-6 with TRBJ2-7, with D perhaps TRBD2 (6 bases). This CDR3 has 18 residues. Germline loops: CDR1 SGHDT, CDR2 YYEEEE. V shed 3 bases and J shed 3 bases, with 25 bases lying between them. CDR3 coding DNA: TGTGCCAGCAGCTCCCCGGGACGAATAACCCTCGGGAGCTACGAGCAGTACTTC. Residues: CASSSPGRITLGSYEQYF.

This clonotype was counted between two and nine times. The V call is TRBV7-2, the J call TRBJ2-3; the D is unclear. The CDR3 has 16 residues. V lost 2 bases, J lost 1 base, and 13 bases lay in between. Germline loops: CDR1 SGHTA, CDR2 FQGNSA. CDR3 residues: CASSLYPPGGTDTQYF. The CDR3 nucleotides read TGTGCCAGCAGCTTATACCCCCCCGGAGGCACAGATACGCAGTATTTT.

The chain is built from TRBV5-1 and TRBJ2-1; 11 nucleotides agree with TRBD1. The trim removed 4 bases at V and 4 bases at J, leaving 4 bases unmatched. Germline values: CDR1 SGHRS, CDR2 YFSETQ. There are 15 residues in the CDR3. CDR3 sequence reads: CASSQGQGEYNEQFF. In nucleotides, the CDR3 is TGCGCCAGCAGCCAGGGACAGGGGGAATACAATGAGCAGTTCTTC.

The V call is TRBV29-1, the J call TRBJ2-1, with D possibly being TRBD2 (6 bases). The CDR3 runs 10 residues. V dropped 7 bases and J dropped 9 bases, with 10 bases sitting between them. Germline V gene data show CDR1 as SQVTM and CDR2 as ANQGSEA. CDR3 sequence reads: CSAIAAEQFF. CDR3 coding DNA: TGCAGCGCTATAGCGGCTGAGCAGTTCTTC.

In its sample, this clonotype was seen a few times. V usage is TRBV11-2 and J usage is TRBJ2-7, with no clear D. CDR1 is SGHAT and CDR2 is FQNNGV in the germline V gene. The V end was cut by 4 bases, the J end by 2 bases, with 9 bases between. This CDR3 has 13 amino acids. The CDR3 reads CASSSTPTYEQYF. In DNA, the CDR3 is TGTGCCAGCAGCTCCACTCCGACCTACGAGCAGTACTTC.

This clonotype was recorded a few times. The chain combines TRBV30 with TRBJ2-1, with D possibly matching TRBD2 (5 bases). The CDR3 has 11 residues. Trimming stripped 1 base from V and 13 bases from J, with 11 bases between. Germline CDR1 reads GTSNPN; CDR2 reads SVGIG (reference sequence). CDR3 nucleotides: TGTGCCTGGAGTGCCGGACTGGATCAGTTCTTC. It codes for CAWSAGLDQFF.

The J gene is TRBJ2-7, the V gene TRBV4-1; a weak D match, TRBD1 (6 bases). The CDR3 extends over 15 amino acids. CDR1 and CDR2 from the germline V gene are MGHRA and YSYEKL. V dropped 4 bases and J dropped 2 bases, with 15 bases sitting between them. The CDR3 reads CASSRDTRPPYEQYF. Written as DNA, the CDR3 is TGCGCCAGCAGCCGGGACACCCGACCCCCCTACGAGCAGTACTTC.